This T cell receptor beta chain originates from a study of blood T cell repertoires in COVID-19. Repertoires were generated with immunoSEQ multiplex PCR, while TCRdb's copy carries only in-frame clones and drops some. The sample has fewer than 40,000 clones; more than 65% are singletons. Germline-derived CDR1 and CDR2 are GTSNPN and SVGIG (reference sequence). This CDR3 spans 13 amino acids. With V trimmed by 3 bases and J by 11 bases, 7 bases remained unmatched. The TCR sequence derives from a man in his 70s with COVID-19, enrolled during active disease. The chain couples TRBV30 to TRBJ1-6, with TRBD1 matching 7 bases. The sample comprised peripheral blood. For the CDR3, the DNA is TGTGCCTGGAGCGAAACAGGGGCGACACCCCTCCACTTT. Its translation: CAWSETGATPLHF.